These 27 T cell receptor beta chains share one sample of origin, sequenced in a study of CXCR3-negative and CXCR3-positive naive CD8 T cells. Points from the study as a whole: CXCR3-positive naive cells had TRB CDR3s that were more hydrophobic than CXCR3-negative naive cells had.

Their recognized antigens are unknown. TRB cDNA was prepared as libraries by UMI-labeled 5' RACE. TCRdb re-called the 5' RACE reads; every CDR3 protein appears as one record, without DNA. The table lists 110,000 or so distinct CDR3 sequences. Sequenced input: naive CXCR3+ CD8+ T cells from blood. Subset given: CD45RO-CCR7+CD27+CD95- naive CD8+ T cells expressing CXCR3 (TNR3+). The receptors come from a human donor in good health. Some clones in this sample may be carry-over from other donors' samples.

The chain recombines TRBV5-1 with TRBJ2-7; there is no DNA to check the TCRdb D call of TRBD1. Germline values: CDR1 SGHRS, CDR2 YFSETQ. The CDR3 spans 17 residues. CDR3 amino acids: CASAPGQIAMVVWEQYF. Looking up the rest from reference TRBV5-1 and TRBJ2-7 gives the full variable domain: KAGVTQTPRYLIKTRGQQVTLSCSPISGHRSVSWYQQTPGQGLQFLFEYFSETQRNKGNFPGRFSGRQFSNSRSEMNVSTLELGDSALYLCASAPGQIAMVVWEQYFGPGTRLTVT.

CDR3 loop: CASSPQDSFSGANVLTF. The genes are TRBV3-1 and TRBJ2-6; as DNA is missing, the TRBD1 call by TCRdb cannot be tested. CDR1 is LGHDT, CDR2 YNNKEL, per germline (reference sequence). The CDR3 totals 17 residues.

V is TRBV29-1 and J is TRBJ1-4; the D call of TRBD1 rests on TCRdb alone, since no DNA is present to check it. This CDR3 spans 11 amino acids. Germline lookup yields CDR1 SQVTM and CDR2 ANQGSEA. CDR3 amino acids: CSGLQGGDLFF.

The chain couples TRBV9 to TRBJ1-2. The CDR3 contains 16 residues. Germline CDR1 SGDLS, CDR2 YYNGEE. The CDR3: CASSVVVDETEVGYTF. Variable domain in full (rest from reference TRBV9 and TRBJ1-2): DSGVTQTPKHLITATGQRVTLRCSPRSGDLSVYWYQQSLDQGLQFLIQYYNGEERAKGNILERFSAQQFPDLHSELNLSSLELGDSALYFCASSVVVDETEVGYTFGSGTRLTVV.

The V call is TRBV7-9, the J call TRBJ1-1; TCRdb outputs TRBD1, but without DNA this stays unchecked. The CDR3 has 15 amino acids. Germline V gives CDR1 SEHNR, CDR2 FQNEAQ (reference sequence). The CDR3 sequence: CASSLVPTGNTEAFF.

V gene TRBV11-2 combines with J gene TRBJ1-1; the D call from TCRdb, TRBD1, cannot be confirmed without DNA. Germline V lookup: CDR1 SGHAT, CDR2 FQNNGV. The CDR3 totals 16 residues. The CDR3 is CASSLDLTGKGAEAFF.

The chain joins TRBV4-1 to TRBJ2-1; TCRdb's D call of TRBD2 is untestable without DNA. Germline assignment: CDR1 MGHRA and CDR2 YSYEKL. The CDR3 spans 15 residues. CDR3 amino acids: CASSPLAGGDNEQFF.

V and J are TRBV7-3 and TRBJ2-3; with no DNA, the TCRdb D assignment of TRBD1 cannot be verified. CDR1 SGHTA and CDR2 FQGTGA come from the germline V gene. The CDR3 has 16 amino acids. This CDR3 is CASSSGTIRASDTQYF.

The V and J genes are TRBV29-1 and TRBJ2-7; no DNA is available, so the TRBD1 call from TCRdb remains unchecked. Germline V gives CDR1 SQVTM, CDR2 ANQGSEA. This CDR3 has 12 residues. The chain's CDR3 is CSVPDGAYEQYF.

V usage is TRBV28 and J usage is TRBJ1-1; TCRdb reports TRBD1, a call that lacks DNA to check it against. Germline V gene lookup returns CDR1 MDHEN and CDR2 SYDVKM. The CDR3 has 13 residues. The CDR3 loop is CASSPRTRTEAFF.

The J gene is TRBJ2-7, the V gene TRBV27; TCRdb's D gene call, TRBD1, goes unchecked for lack of DNA. CDR1 MNHEY and CDR2 SMNVEV come from the germline V gene (reference sequence). CDR3 size: 14 residues. The CDR3 sequence: CASSPGFLGHEQYF.

The rearrangement links TRBV13 to TRBJ2-4. The CDR3 runs to 18 residues. Germline-derived CDR1 and CDR2 are PRHDT and FYEKMQ (reference sequence). The CDR3 here is CASSQPGVVDATKNIQYF.

The gene calls are TRBV6-2 or TRBV6-3 and TRBJ2-5; TCRdb outputs TRBD2, but without DNA this stays unchecked. Germline values: CDR1 MNHEY, CDR2 SVGEGT. The CDR3 is 15 residues long. CDR3 in amino acids: CASSPTSGGEETQYF.

V gene TRBV15 combines with J gene TRBJ2-4; absent DNA, TCRdb's TRBD1 call cannot be checked. CDR1 and CDR2 (germline): LNHNV, YYDKDF (reference sequence). CDR3 length: 13 amino acids. The CDR3 loop reads CATSSPPEDIQYF. The variable domain in full, with the rest retrieved from reference TRBV15 and TRBJ2-4, is DAMVIQNPRYQVTQFGKPVTLSCSQTLNHNVMYWYQQKSSQAPKLLFHYYDKDFNNEADTPDNFQSRRPNTSFCFLDIRSPGLGDTAMYLCATSSPPEDIQYFGAGTRLSVL.

The chain links TRBV7-8 to TRBJ1-1; lacking DNA, the TRBD1 call made by TCRdb goes unchecked. The CDR3 is made up of 15 amino acids. Germline values: CDR1 SGHVS, CDR2 FQNEAQ. The CDR3 is CASSLVDRGGTEAFF.

The rearrangement joins TRBV28 to TRBJ2-7; TCRdb outputs TRBD1, but without DNA this stays unchecked. The CDR3 extends over 14 amino acids. Germline CDR1 and CDR2: MDHEN and SYDVKM. The CDR3 sequence is CASSLSLLGYEQYF. Full variable domain (missing parts from reference TRBV28 and TRBJ2-7): DVKVTQSSRYLVKRTGEKVFLECVQDMDHENMFWYRQDPGLGLRLIYFSYDVKMKEKGDIPEGYSVSREKKERFSLILESASTNQTSMYLCASSLSLLGYEQYFGPGTRLTVT.

The CDR3 here is CASSLQRGEYEQYF. The chain links TRBV16 to TRBJ2-7; TCRdb lists TRBD1, though no DNA is available to test this call. Germline-derived CDR1 and CDR2 are KGHSY and FQNENV. This CDR3 is 14 amino acids long.

The gene calls are TRBV7-9 and TRBJ2-7. CDR3 length equals 14 residues. Germline V gene sequence: CDR1 SEHNR, CDR2 FQNEAQ (reference sequence). The CDR3 reads CASSLGFSSYEQYF.

The J gene is TRBJ2-2, the V gene TRBV12-3 or TRBV12-4. CDR3 length: 12 amino acids. The CDR3 sequence is CASSLNVGELFF.

The V and J genes are TRBV29-1 and TRBJ2-1. Looked up from germline, CDR1 is SQVTM and CDR2 is ANQGSEA. The CDR3 length is 12 residues. The CDR3 loop reads CSVERGHNEQFF.

This rearrangement joins TRBV21-1 to TRBJ2-7; absent DNA, TCRdb's TRBD1 call cannot be checked. TRBV21-1 is listed as a pseudogene. CDR3 length equals 15 residues. CDR3 residues: CASIPGQGIDYEQYF.

The chain joins TRBV4-2 to TRBJ1-6; TCRdb's D gene call, TRBD1, goes unchecked for lack of DNA. Germline V CDR1 and CDR2: LGHNA, YNFKEQ. The CDR3 contains 15 residues. CDR3 region: CASSQGLSYNSPLHF.

The chain carries TRBV6-5 and TRBJ2-1; lacking DNA, the TRBD1 call made by TCRdb goes unchecked. The CDR3 runs 12 residues. Per the germline V gene, CDR1 is MNHEY and CDR2 is SVGAGI. The CDR3 region is CASSGDGNEQFF.

The chain uses TRBV7-6 and TRBJ2-1. This CDR3 spans 15 amino acids. Germline V gives CDR1 SGHVS, CDR2 FNYEAQ. This CDR3 is CASSDLDSSYNEQFF.

The V call is TRBV7-2, the J call TRBJ2-2; with no DNA, the TCRdb D assignment of TRBD2 cannot be verified. The CDR3 spans 18 residues. CDR1 SGHTA and CDR2 FQGNSA come from the germline V gene. This CDR3 is CASSLAPPASGATGELFF.

V is TRBV12-3 or TRBV12-4 and J is TRBJ2-5; TCRdb's D call of TRBD2 is untestable without DNA. This CDR3 contains 14 residues. The CDR3 sequence is CATRTTSGGETQYF.

The chain's CDR3 is CASSYQGGGEQFF. This rearrangement joins TRBV6-2 or TRBV6-3 to TRBJ2-1; the D call of TRBD1 rests on TCRdb alone, since no DNA is present to check it. Germline CDR1 is MNHEY and CDR2 is SVGEGT. The CDR3 is 13 amino acids.